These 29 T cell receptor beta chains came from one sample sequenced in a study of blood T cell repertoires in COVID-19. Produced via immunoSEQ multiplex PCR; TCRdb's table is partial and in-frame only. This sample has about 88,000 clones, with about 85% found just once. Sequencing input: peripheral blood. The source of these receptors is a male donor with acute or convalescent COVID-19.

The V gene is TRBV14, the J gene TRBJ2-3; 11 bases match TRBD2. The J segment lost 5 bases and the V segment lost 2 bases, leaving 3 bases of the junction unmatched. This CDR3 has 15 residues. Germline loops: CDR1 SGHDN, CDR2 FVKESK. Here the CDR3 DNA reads TGTGCCAGCAGCCAACTAGCGGGGGGAGGAGATACGCAGTATTTT. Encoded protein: CASSQLAGGGDTQYF.

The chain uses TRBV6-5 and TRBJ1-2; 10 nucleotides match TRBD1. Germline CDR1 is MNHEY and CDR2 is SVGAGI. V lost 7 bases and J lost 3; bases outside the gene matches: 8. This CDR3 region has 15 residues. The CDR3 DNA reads TGTGCCAGCACCCGGACAGGGGGAGATTACTATGGCTACACCTTC. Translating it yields CASTRTGGDYYGYTF.

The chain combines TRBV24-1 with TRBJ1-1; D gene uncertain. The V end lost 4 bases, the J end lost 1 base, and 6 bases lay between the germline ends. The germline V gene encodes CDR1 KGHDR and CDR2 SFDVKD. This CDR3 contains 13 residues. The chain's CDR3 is CATSDARNTEAFF. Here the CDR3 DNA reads TGTGCCACCAGTGACGCCAGGAACACTGAAGCTTTCTTT.

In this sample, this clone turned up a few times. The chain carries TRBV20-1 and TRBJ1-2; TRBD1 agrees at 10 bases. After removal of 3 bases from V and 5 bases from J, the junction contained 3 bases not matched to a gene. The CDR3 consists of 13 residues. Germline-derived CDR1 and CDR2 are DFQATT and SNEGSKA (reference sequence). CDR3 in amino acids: CSASPGQGYGYTF. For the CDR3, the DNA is TGCAGTGCTAGTCCGGGACAGGGGTATGGCTACACCTTC.

The DNA for the CDR3 is TGTGCCAGCAGCTCACCGGGACAGGGGGGTGAAAAACTGTTTTTT. Translated: CASSSPGQGGEKLFF. The rearrangement links TRBV7-9 to TRBJ1-4, with TRBD1 identical over 11 bases. CDR1 is SEHNR and CDR2 is FQNEAQ in the germline V gene (reference sequence). There are 15 residues in the CDR3. The J segment lost 7 bases and the V segment lost 4 bases, leaving 5 bases of the junction unmatched.

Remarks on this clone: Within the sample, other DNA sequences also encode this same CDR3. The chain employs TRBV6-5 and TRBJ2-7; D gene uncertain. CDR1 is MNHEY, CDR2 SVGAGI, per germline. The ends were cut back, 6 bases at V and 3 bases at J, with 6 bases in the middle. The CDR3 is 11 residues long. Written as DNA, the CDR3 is TGTGCCAGCAGCTCACTCTACGAGCAGTACTTC. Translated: CASSSLYEQYF.

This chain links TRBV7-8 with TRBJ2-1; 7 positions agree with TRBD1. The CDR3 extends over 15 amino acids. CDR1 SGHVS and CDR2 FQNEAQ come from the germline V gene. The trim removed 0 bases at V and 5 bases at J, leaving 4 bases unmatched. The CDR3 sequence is CASSLARGLDNEQFF. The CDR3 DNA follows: TGTGCCAGCAGCTTAGCCAGGGGGTTAGACAATGAGCAGTTCTTC.

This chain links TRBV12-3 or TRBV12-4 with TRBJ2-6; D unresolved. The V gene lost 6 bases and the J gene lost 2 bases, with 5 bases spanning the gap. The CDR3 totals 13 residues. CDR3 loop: CASRSTGANVLTF. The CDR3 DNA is TGTGCCAGCAGATCCACTGGGGCCAACGTCCTGACTTTC.

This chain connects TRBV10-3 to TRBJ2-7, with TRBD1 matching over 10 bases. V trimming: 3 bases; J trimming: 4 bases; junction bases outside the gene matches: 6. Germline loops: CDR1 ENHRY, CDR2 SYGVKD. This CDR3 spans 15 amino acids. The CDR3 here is CAISDRDRGLYEQYF. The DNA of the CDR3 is TGTGCCATCAGTGATAGGGACAGGGGATTGTACGAGCAGTACTTC.

The CDR3 DNA is TGTGCCAGCAGCCTCCGGGGAGGGCGGCAGCCCCAGCATTTT. Encoded protein: CASSLRGGRQPQHF. The chain has TRBV3-1 (or the pseudogene TRBV3-2) and TRBJ1-5; D gene ambiguous. The CDR3 covers 14 residues. Trimming took off 4 bases at V and 7 bases at J, with 14 bases between the two ends. In germline, CDR1 is LGHDT, CDR2 YNNKEL (reference sequence).

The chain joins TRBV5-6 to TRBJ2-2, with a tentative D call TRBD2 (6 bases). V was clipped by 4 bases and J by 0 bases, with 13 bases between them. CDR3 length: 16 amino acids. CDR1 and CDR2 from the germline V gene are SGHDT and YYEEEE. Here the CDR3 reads CASSGLGGPNTGELFF. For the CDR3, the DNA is TGTGCCAGCAGCGGCCTGGGGGGACCGAACACCGGGGAGCTGTTTTTT.

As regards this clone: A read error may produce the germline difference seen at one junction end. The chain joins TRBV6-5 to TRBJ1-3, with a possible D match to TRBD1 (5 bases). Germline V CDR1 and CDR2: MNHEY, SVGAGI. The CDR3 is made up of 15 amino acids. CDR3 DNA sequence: TGTGCCGGCAGCCCCGAAGGGGTCTCTGGAAACACCATATATTTT. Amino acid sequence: CAGSPEGVSGNTIYF.

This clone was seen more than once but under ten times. CDR3 coding DNA: TGTGCCAGCAGCCGCACAGGGACCGCGAAGGGCTACACCTTC. This gives the protein CASSRTGTAKGYTF. V is TRBV6-5 and J is TRBJ1-2, with D possibly TRBD1 on 6 matching bases. Deletions cut 6 bases from V and 8 bases from J, with 19 bases between. The CDR3 runs 14 residues. Per the germline V gene, CDR1 is MNHEY and CDR2 is SVGAGI.

CDR3 protein: CASSWAGGGYNEQFF. In nucleotides, the CDR3 is TGCGCCAGCAGCTGGGCGGGGGGTGGTTACAATGAGCAGTTCTTC. The chain couples TRBV5-1 to TRBJ2-1, with 8 positions matching TRBD2. Germline CDR1 is SGHRS and CDR2 is YFSETQ. The CDR3 consists of 15 residues. J lost 4 bases, V lost 3 bases, and 6 bases had no gene match.

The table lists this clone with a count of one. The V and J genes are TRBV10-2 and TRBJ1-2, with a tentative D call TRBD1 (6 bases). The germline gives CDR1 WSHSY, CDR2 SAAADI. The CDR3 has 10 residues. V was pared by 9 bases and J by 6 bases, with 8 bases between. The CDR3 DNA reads TGCGCCAGGGACAGAAATGGCTACACCTTC. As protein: CARDRNGYTF.

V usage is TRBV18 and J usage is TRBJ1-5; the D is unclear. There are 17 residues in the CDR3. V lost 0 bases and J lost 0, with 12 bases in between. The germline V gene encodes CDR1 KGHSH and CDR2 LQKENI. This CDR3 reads CASSPPAGEDSNQPQHF. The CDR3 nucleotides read TGTGCCAGCTCACCACCCGCCGGGGAGGATAGCAATCAGCCCCAGCATTTT.

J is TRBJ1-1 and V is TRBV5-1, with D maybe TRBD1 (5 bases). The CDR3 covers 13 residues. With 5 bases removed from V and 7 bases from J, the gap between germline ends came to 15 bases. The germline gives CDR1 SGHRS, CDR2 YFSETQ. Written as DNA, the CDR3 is TGCGCCAGCAGGCAGGGCCCCGCTCTTGAAGCTTTCTTT. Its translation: CASRQGPALEAFF.

The CDR3 bases are TGTGCCAGCAGCTTGGCTAGGGGGGGAAACACCATATATTTT. Its translation: CASSLARGGNTIYF. The rearrangement links TRBV7-8 to TRBJ1-3, with D possibly matching TRBD1 (6 bases). The CDR3 sequence is 14 residues long. CDR1 SGHVS and CDR2 FQNEAQ come from the germline V gene. Trimming removed 3 bases at V and 4 bases at J, with 10 bases between.

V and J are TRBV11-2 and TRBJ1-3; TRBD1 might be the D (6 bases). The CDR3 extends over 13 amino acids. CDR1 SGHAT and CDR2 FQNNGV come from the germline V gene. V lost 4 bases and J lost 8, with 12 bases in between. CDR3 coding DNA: TGTGCCAGCAGCTCCGACAGGCGGGACACCATATATTTT. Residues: CASSSDRRDTIYF.

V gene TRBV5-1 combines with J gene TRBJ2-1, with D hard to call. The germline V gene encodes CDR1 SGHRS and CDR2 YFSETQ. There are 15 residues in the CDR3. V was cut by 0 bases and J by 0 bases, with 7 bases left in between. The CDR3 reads CASSLAGNSYNEQFF. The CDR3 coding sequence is TGCGCCAGCAGCTTGGCAGGCAACTCCTACAATGAGCAGTTCTTC.

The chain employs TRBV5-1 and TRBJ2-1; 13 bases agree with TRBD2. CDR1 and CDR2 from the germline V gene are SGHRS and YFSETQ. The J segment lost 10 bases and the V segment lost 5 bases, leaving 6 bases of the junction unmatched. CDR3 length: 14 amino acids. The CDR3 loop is CASRAGLAGMEQFF. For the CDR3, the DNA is TGCGCCAGCAGGGCGGGACTAGCGGGGATGGAGCAGTTCTTC.

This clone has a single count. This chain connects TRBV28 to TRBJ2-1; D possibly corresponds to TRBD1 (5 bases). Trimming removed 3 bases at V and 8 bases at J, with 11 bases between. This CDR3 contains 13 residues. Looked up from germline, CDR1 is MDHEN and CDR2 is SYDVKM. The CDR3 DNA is TGTGCCAGCAGTTTCGGCAGGGCTTATGAGCAGTTCTTC. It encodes CASSFGRAYEQFF.

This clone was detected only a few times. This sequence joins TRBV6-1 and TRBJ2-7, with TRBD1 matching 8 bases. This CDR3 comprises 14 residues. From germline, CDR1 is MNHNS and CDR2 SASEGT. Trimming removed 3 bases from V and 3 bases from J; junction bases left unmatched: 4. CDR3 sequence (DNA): TGTGCCAGCAGTGACGATGGACAGGGCTACGAGCAGTACTTC. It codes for CASSDDGQGYEQYF.

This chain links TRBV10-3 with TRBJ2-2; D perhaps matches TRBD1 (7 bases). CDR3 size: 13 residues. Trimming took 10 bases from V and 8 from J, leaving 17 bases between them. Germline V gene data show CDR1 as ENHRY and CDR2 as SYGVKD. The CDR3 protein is CASSSRGAGELFF. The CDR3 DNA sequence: TGTGCCAGCTCCTCCAGGGGGGCTGGGGAGCTGTTTTTT.

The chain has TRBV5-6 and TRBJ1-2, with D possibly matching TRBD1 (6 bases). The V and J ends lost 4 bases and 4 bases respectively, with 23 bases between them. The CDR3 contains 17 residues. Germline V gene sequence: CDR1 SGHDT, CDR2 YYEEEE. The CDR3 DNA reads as TGTGCCAGCAGCCCCCAAGGCAGGGACATTAGCCTCTATGGCTACACCTTC. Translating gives CASSPQGRDISLYGYTF.

This CDR3 reads CAIGTGGYNEQFF. The DNA of the CDR3 is TGTGCCATCGGGACAGGGGGGTACAATGAGCAGTTCTTC. This rearrangement joins TRBV10-3 to TRBJ2-1; 11 nucleotides match TRBD1. Germline CDR1 is ENHRY and CDR2 is SYGVKD. V shed 8 bases and J 4 bases; nucleotides not matched to a gene: 1. The CDR3 runs 13 residues.

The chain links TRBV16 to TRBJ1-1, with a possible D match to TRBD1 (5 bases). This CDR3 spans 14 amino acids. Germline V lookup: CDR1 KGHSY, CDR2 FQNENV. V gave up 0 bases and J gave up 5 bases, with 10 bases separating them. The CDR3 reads CASSQSGGDTEAFF. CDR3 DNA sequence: TGTGCCAGCAGCCAATCGGGGGGGGATACTGAAGCTTTCTTT.

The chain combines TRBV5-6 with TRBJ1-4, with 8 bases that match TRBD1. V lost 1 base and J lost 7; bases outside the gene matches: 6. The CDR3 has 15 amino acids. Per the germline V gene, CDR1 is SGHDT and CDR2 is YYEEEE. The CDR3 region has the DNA TGTGCCAGCAGCTTGCGGACAGGGAGCGGTGAAAAACTGTTTTTT. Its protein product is CASSLRTGSGEKLFF.

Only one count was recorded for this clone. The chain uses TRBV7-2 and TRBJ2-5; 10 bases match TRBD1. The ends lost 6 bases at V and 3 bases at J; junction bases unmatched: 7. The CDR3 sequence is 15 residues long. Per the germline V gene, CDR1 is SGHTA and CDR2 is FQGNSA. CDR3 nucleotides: TGTGCCAGCAGTACTAGACAGGGGGCTGAAGAGACCCAGTACTTC. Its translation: CASSTRQGAEETQYF.